The clone carrying this T cell receptor (beta chain) is medium-sized (0.01 to 0.1%). Its matching antigen is unknown. The source of the sample is a study of HIV-infected patients and healthy controls. Broader study findings: HIV+ repertoires were severely depleted of MAIT alpha-chain CDR3s, unlike healthy controls. During therapy, HIV-associated CDR3s fell significantly in frequency, while CMV-associated CDR3s did not change significantly. HIV-infected patients shared fewer CDR3 sequences between individuals than healthy controls.

Germline V gene data show CDR1 as MRHNA and CDR2 as SNTAGT. This CDR3 region has 15 residues. Germline trimming cut 3 bases from V and 10 bases from J; bases unmatched to any gene: 12. The repertoire came from unfractionated whole blood and reflected all unsorted peripheral T cells. Around 450 ng RNA was reverse transcribed with alpha and beta constant-region primers. Alpha and beta chain libraries were made separately by chain-specific third strand synthesis with multiplexing indices. The library had 12-nucleotide molecular identifiers formed by two random hexamers joined together. Each CDR3 protein gets one entry after TCRdb re-called the 5' RACE reads with MiXCR. The table has some 15,000 distinct CDR3 sequences, more than 8% seen once; the top ten hold 4% to 6%.

The chain uses TRBV6-4 and TRBJ1-1, with 9 bases aligning to TRBD1. What was sequenced was blood. The sequence was obtained from an adult in good health. The CDR3 protein is CASSEAHTGGRGAFF. CDR3 coding DNA: TGTGCCAGCAGTGAGGCGCACACAGGGGGCAGAGGAGCTTTCTTT.